A selection of T cell receptor beta chains follows, all from one sample in a study of blood T cells in healthy people across ages. TCRdb independently ran MiXCR on the 5' RACE reads; one entry per CDR3 protein. The top ten clones hold roughly 8.2% of a sample with about 1,500,000 distinct CDR3 sequences, 40% to 50% of them seen once. The sequencing input was blood. The source of these receptors is a young woman in good health. Both conserved end residues are trimmed from each CDR3. The order of the fields is V gene, clone size, J gene, CDR3 protein. A row's size may be missing; if present it is once, few, many or a size class.

v_gene: TRBV15; abundance: -; j_gene: TRBJ2-3; CDR3aa: ATSSRTATSTDTQY
v_gene: TRBV28; abundance: once; j_gene: TRBJ1-2; CDR3aa: ASRPGRTNLNYGYT
v_gene: TRBV7-9; abundance: -; j_gene: TRBJ1-1; CDR3aa: ATILLKPGPTEAF
v_gene: TRBV20-1; abundance: -; j_gene: TRBJ1-4; CDR3aa: SATPGQGINEKLF
v_gene: TRBV28; abundance: -; j_gene: TRBJ2-2; CDR3aa: ASRTPGFTGELF
v_gene: TRBV7-9; abundance: few; j_gene: TRBJ2-6; CDR3aa: ASSPPPGAGANVLT
v_gene: TRBV5-1; abundance: few; j_gene: TRBJ2-1; CDR3aa: ASHRDSTNNEQF
v_gene: TRBV20-1; abundance: few; j_gene: TRBJ1-4; CDR3aa: SARDFEKLF
v_gene: TRBV12-3/TRBV12-4; abundance: few; j_gene: TRBJ2-3; CDR3aa: ASSFRASGALGDTQY
v_gene: TRBV20-1; abundance: -; j_gene: TRBJ1-5; CDR3aa: SAPGGSSNQPQH
v_gene: TRBV20-1; abundance: -; j_gene: TRBJ2-1; CDR3aa: SAGLAGGINNEQF